This TCR beta chain is from a study of the immune and genomic landscape of osteosarcoma. Sequencing was performed with immunoSEQ multiplex PCR; in TCRdb, only in-frame clones are kept and a portion is missing. The repertoire consists of about 400 clones, with over 70% occurring once and the leading ten covering more than 9.5%. Trimming left V 4 bases short and J 5 bases short, with 23 bases between. The CDR3 totals 18 residues. Germline CDR1 reads SGHVS; CDR2 reads FQNEAQ. The V gene is TRBV7-8, the J gene TRBJ2-2, with D perhaps matching TRBD1 or TRBD2 (6 bases each). Sequencing was done on a sample of metastatic tumor tissue from the lung. The clonotype originates from a man in his forties with osteosarcoma. The CDR3 nucleotides are TGTGCCAGCAGCTCAATACTTCTCAGGGGTGGGGGGACCGGGGAGCTGTTTTTT. This sequence encodes CASSSILLRGGGTGELFF. The full variable domain, in which reference TRBV7-8 and TRBJ2-2 provide the parts outside the CDR3, is GAGVSQSPRYKVAKRGQDVALRCDPISGHVSLFWYQQALGQGPEFLTYFQNEAQLDKSGLPSDRFFAERPEGSVSTLKIQRTQQEDSAVYLCASSSILLRGGGTGELFFGEGSRLTVL.